This TCR beta chain was obtained from a study of T cells in Graves' hyperthyroidism and ophthalmopathy. Background on the study: The initial diagnosis was the point when peripheral blood was collected, ahead of any treatment.

RNA transcripts provided the source from which TCR beta CDR3 regions were amplified. With the HTBI primer set, the TCR CDR3 went through a first round of RT-PCR. Each CDR3 protein gets one entry after TCRdb re-called the multiplex PCR reads with MiXCR. Of under 550,000 distinct CDR3 sequences listed, roughly an eighth are singletons. This clonotype was counted many times. Clinical symptoms, serum thyroxine and TRAb, thyroid ultrasound and orbital computed tomography were used for the diagnoses. CDR3 length: 15 residues. Germline-derived CDR1 and CDR2 are SGHRS and YFSETQ. V was clipped by 0 bases and J by 4 bases, with 13 bases between them.

The sequence was obtained from a woman younger than 35 with Graves' hyperthyroidism. J is TRBJ1-1 and V is TRBV5-1; possible D gene TRBD1, 6 bases. The sample consisted of blood. The CDR3 coding sequence is TGCGCCAGCAGCTTGGCAGGGGCGAGCGGCACTGAAGCTTTCTTT. The encoded protein is CASSLAGASGTEAFF.